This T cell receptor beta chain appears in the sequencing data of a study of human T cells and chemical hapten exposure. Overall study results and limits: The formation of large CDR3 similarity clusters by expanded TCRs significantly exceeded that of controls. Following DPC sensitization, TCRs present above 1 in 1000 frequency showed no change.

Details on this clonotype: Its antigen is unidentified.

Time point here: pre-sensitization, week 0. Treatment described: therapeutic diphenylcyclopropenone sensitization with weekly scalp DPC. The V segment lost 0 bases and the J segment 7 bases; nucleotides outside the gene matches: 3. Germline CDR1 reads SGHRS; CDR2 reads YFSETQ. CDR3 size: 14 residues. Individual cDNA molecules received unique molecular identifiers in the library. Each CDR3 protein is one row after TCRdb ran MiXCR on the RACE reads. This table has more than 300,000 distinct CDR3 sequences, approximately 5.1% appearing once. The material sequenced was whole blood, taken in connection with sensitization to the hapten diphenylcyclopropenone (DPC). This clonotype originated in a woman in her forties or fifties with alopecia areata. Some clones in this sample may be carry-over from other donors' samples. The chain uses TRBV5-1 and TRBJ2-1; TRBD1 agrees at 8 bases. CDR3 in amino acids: CASSLVDRGNEQFF. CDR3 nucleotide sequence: TGCGCCAGCAGCTTGGTCGACAGGGGTAATGAGCAGTTCTTC.